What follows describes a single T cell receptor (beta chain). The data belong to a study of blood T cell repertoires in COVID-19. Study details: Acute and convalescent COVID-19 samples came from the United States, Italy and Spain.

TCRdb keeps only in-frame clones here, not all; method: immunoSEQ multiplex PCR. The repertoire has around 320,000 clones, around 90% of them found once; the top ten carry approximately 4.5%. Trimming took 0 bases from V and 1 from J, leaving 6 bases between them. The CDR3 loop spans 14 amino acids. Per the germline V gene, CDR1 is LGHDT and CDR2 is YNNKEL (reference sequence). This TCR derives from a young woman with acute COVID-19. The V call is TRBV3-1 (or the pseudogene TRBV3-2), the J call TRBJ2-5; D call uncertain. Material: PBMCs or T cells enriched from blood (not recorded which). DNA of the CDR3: TGTGCCAGCAGCCAAGAGGCCATCCAAGAGACCCAGTACTTC. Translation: CASSQEAIQETQYF.